A selection of T cell receptor beta chains follows, all from one sample in a study of PD-L1 blockade in urothelial cancer. Measured with immunoSEQ multiplex PCR; TCRdb has only the in-frame clones, and not every one. The sample holds under 100,000 clones, about 80% seen once. The sequences come from PBMCs, collected around atezolizumab (anti-PD-L1) treatment. The receptors shown here come from a man in his sixties or seventies with urothelial cancer. The CDR3 runs from the conserved cysteine through the conserved F or W. The order of the fields is CDR3 protein, J gene, D gene, V gene. A D gene is named only where the DNA matches it firmly.

CASSQPPGQVSTDTQYF | TRBJ2-3 | TRBD1 | TRBV4-1
CASSTRQGATYEQYF | TRBJ2-7 | TRBD1 | TRBV6-5
CASSLGQQETQYF | TRBJ2-5 | . | TRBV5-6
CASSSGTGAYEQYF | TRBJ2-7 | TRBD1 | TRBV5-6
CASSLTVYGYTF | TRBJ1-2 | . | TRBV5-6
CASSIGPLSEPGNTIYF | TRBJ1-3 | . | TRBV19
CASSFWEFNEQYF | TRBJ2-7 | . | TRBV13
CASRFQGVLGGELFF | TRBJ2-2 | TRBD1 | TRBV27
CASSRDSGSYEQYF | TRBJ2-7 | . | TRBV5-1
CASRDRGDNEQFF | TRBJ2-1 | TRBD1 | TRBV5-1
CASSLQSTDTQYF | TRBJ2-3 | . | TRBV6-1
CASRKSGGGEQYF | TRBJ2-7 | . | TRBV27
CASSEGASTNTGELFF | TRBJ2-2 | . | TRBV6-1
CASSAPDSATNEKLFF | TRBJ1-4 | . | TRBV4-2
CASSRQRNYEQYF | TRBJ2-7 | . | TRBV6-5
CASFGQDSYEQYF | TRBJ2-7 | TRBD1 | TRBV27
CASSVAADPEQGEAFF | TRBJ1-1 | . | TRBV9
CASSQAGTGATDTQYF | TRBJ2-3 | TRBD1 | TRBV4-1
CASSRGTYNEQFF | TRBJ2-1 | . | TRBV6-1
CASSIRTGAMNTEAFF | TRBJ1-1 | TRBD1 | TRBV19